The rows below give T cell receptor beta chains drawn from one sample of a study of blood T cell repertoires in COVID-19. Assay: immunoSEQ multiplex PCR; the TCRdb copy retains only in-frame clones and omits some. The table lists fewer than 500,000 clones, 87% of them singletons. Sample: PBMCs or T cells enriched from blood (not recorded which). These receptors were collected from a woman aged 18-35 years who had recovered from COVID-19. CDR3s include the opening cysteine and the closing phenylalanine or tryptophan. D genes are given only for firm matches. Rows may omit the clone size; those that give it use once, few, many or a size class.

. | . | TRBJ2-1 | TRBV5-1 | TGCGCCAGCAGCTTGGTCGGCGGCAGTACTAATGAGCAGTTCTTC | CASSLVGGSTNEQFF
. | TRBD2 | TRBJ2-3 | TRBV28 | TGTGCCAGCAGTCCCCCAAGCGGGGGGCAGGGGGATACGCAGTATTTT | CASSPPSGGQGDTQYF
. | TRBD1 | TRBJ1-2 | TRBV5-5 | TGTGCCAGCAGCTTCGATGGGACAGGTTATAATGGCTACACCTTC | CASSFDGTGYNGYTF
. | TRBD1 | TRBJ1-2 | TRBV10-3 | TGTGCCATCAGTGAGTCGAAAAGTCGCAACGATGCGGACAGGGGGTATTATGGCTACACCTTC | CAISESKSRNDADRGYYGYTF
. | . | TRBJ1-2 | TRBV20-1 | TGCAGTGCTCTGGGGGGTGGCTACACCTTC | CSALGGGYTF
. | TRBD1 | TRBJ1-2 | TRBV2 | TGTGCCAGCAGTGAATGGGACAGGGGTAGAGTTGGTCCCGCCGACTATGGCTACACCTTC | CASSEWDRGRVGPADYGYTF
. | TRBD1 | TRBJ1-2 | TRBV30 | TGTGCCCGAAAAGGGTCGGGGACAGGGCTCTTTTTTGGTGGCTACACCTTC | CARKGSGTGLFFGGYTF
. | . | TRBJ2-5 | TRBV5-1 | TGCGCCAGCAGCGGTCAGGGATTCCAAGAGACCCAGTACTTC | CASSGQGFQETQYF
. | TRBD2 | TRBJ2-1 | TRBV5-1 | TGCGCCAGCAGCTTGGATCCTAGCGGAAGCTCCTACAATGAGCAGTTCTTC | CASSLDPSGSSYNEQFF
. | TRBD1 | TRBJ1-2 | TRBV19 | TGTGCCAGTAGTACCAGGGGACAGGTCGCCTATGGCTACACCTTC | CASSTRGQVAYGYTF
. | . | TRBJ2-5 | TRBV5-1 | TGCGCCAGCAGCGGGCTTAATCAAGAGACCCAGTACTTC | CASSGLNQETQYF
. | . | TRBJ2-5 | TRBV5-1 | TGCGCCAGCAGCTTGGAAACTCCCCAAGAGACCCAGTACTTC | CASSLETPQETQYF
once | TRBD1 | TRBJ1-4 | TRBV7-2 | TGTGCCAGCAGCGCGGACAGGGGAAATGAAAAACTGTTTTTT | CASSADRGNEKLFF
. | TRBD1 | TRBJ2-1 | TRBV30 | TGTGCCGGGACAACAGGGGCTTCCTACAATGAGCAGTTCTTC | CAGTTGASYNEQFF
. | . | TRBJ2-6 | TRBV6-1 | TGTGCCAGCAGTGAATCCTGGGCGGGGGCGAGCTCTGGGGCCAACGTCCTGACTTTC | CASSESWAGASSGANVLTF
. | TRBD1 | TRBJ1-1 | TRBV6-4 | TGTGCCAGCAGTGACACCCCCGGACAGGGCGCCGCTTTCTTT | CASSDTPGQGAAFF
. | . | TRBJ2-3 | TRBV19 | TGTGCCAGTAGTATAGGTAGTAGTGGTACGCAGTATTTT | CASSIGSSGTQYF
. | . | TRBJ1-1 | TRBV11-2 | TGTGCCAGCAGCCCCCCGGTGAACACTGAAGCTTTCTTT | CASSPPVNTEAFF
. | TRBD1 | TRBJ1-2 | TRBV6-5 | TGTGCCAGCAGTCCTAAAGGACAGGGCCTCGCTGGCTACACCTTC | CASSPKGQGLAGYTF
. | . | TRBJ1-1 | TRBV2 | TGTGCCAGCACGGGGGATCAGGACACTGAAGCTTTCTTT | CASTGDQDTEAFF
. | . | TRBJ2-3 | TRBV9 | TGTGCCAGCAGCCTTAGCGGAGCGCTTGCGGATACGCAGTATTTT | CASSLSGALADTQYF
. | . | TRBJ1-2 | TRBV5-6 | TGTGCCAGCAGCTACTTTAACTATGGCTACACCTTC | CASSYFNYGYTF
. | TRBD1 | TRBJ1-2 | TRBV24-1 | TGTGCCACAGATTCCGGGACAGGGAACTATGGCTACACCTTC | CATDSGTGNYGYTF
once | . | TRBJ1-1 | TRBV29-1 | TGCAGCGTTAAGGAGCCAGGGACTGAAGCTTTCTTT | CSVKEPGTEAFF
. | . | TRBJ1-1 | TRBV19 | TGTGCCAGTAGTTCCGAGGCCTCATTGAACACTGAAGCTTTCTTT | CASSSEASLNTEAFF
. | TRBD2 | TRBJ2-3 | TRBV5-1 | TGCGCCAGCAGCAGAATTGGACCGACTAGCGGGGGACGCACAGATACGCAGTATTTT | CASSRIGPTSGGRTDTQYF
. | TRBD2 | TRBJ2-3 | TRBV6-1 | TGTGCCAGCAGTGGGACTAGCGGGGGTGGCGCAGATACGCAGTATTTT | CASSGTSGGGADTQYF
. | . | TRBJ1-4 | TRBV5-1 | TGCGCCAGCAGCTTGGCCCTTTCGACTGGAGGAGCTAATGAAAAACTGTTTTTT | CASSLALSTGGANEKLFF
. | TRBD1 | TRBJ1-6 | TRBV4-1 | TGCGCCAGCAGGGGATGGGACAGAGGATCACCCCTCCACTTT | CASRGWDRGSPLHF
. | TRBD2 | TRBJ2-3 | TRBV6-5 | TGTGCCAGCAGTTACTCGGGACTAGAAAGCACAGATACGCAGTATTTT | CASSYSGLESTDTQYF